What follows is one T cell receptor beta chain and its context. The CDR3 contains 15 residues. Germline trimming cut 6 bases from V and 3 bases from J; bases unmatched to any gene: 9. CDR1 is MDHEN, CDR2 SYDVKM, per germline. This sample was taken from a study of T cells in Graves' hyperthyroidism and ophthalmopathy. Clinicians diagnosed patients from clinical symptoms, serum thyroxine and TRAb, thyroid ultrasound and orbital computed tomography. Amplified regions were TCR beta CDR3 sequences from RNA transcripts. The TCR CDR3 was amplified in a first-round RT-PCR using the HTBI primer set. MiXCR, applied by TCRdb to the multiplex PCR reads, yields one record per CDR3 protein. Among under 350,000 distinct CDR3 sequences, around 25% were seen once, and the ten largest hold about a quarter.

This TCR derives from a man aged 35 to 55 with Graves' hyperthyroidism that later progressed to Graves' ophthalmopathy. Sequencing was done on a sample of blood. The V and J genes are TRBV28 and TRBJ1-2, with 8 bases that match TRBD1. The CDR3 DNA reads as TGTGCCAGCAGATTCTCAGGGGGCGAGGACTATGGCTACACCTTC. It specifies CASRFSGGEDYGYTF.